This T cell receptor (beta chain) was identified in a study of patients with pleural tuberculosis. This clonotype occurred many times. Germline-derived CDR1 and CDR2 are SGHAT and FQDESV (reference sequence). The CDR3 is 13 amino acids. Trimming left V 3 bases short and J 7 bases short, with 12 bases between. MiXCR was run by TCRdb on the reads, yielding one entry per CDR3 protein. The table records approximately 53,000 distinct CDR3 sequences, around 6.7% of them present only once. The clonotype was recovered from a human donor with pleural tuberculosis. This chain connects TRBV11-1 to TRBJ1-1; the D gene is possibly TRBD1 (6 bases). The CDR3: CASSFGGQNEAFF. The CDR3 DNA reads as TGTGCCAGCAGCTTCGGCGGACAGAATGAAGCTTTCTTT.